These T cell receptor beta chains were read from a single sample in a study of regulatory and conventional T cells in RAG deficiency. Libraries were prepared by immunoSEQ multiplex PCR; TCRdb keeps only in-frame clonotypes and omits some of them. The sample shows 7,000 to 8,500 clones, around 91% of them seen only once. In addition, the sample was reused for a study of regulatory T cells.

Material: CD127- CD25+ CD4+ Tregs sorted from blood. The receptors shown here come from a human donor in good health. Each CDR3 is given with its conserved first and last residue. A D gene is named only where the DNA matches it firmly. For some rows the clone size is stated as once, few or many, or as a class when expanded; others skip it.

cdr3_nt cdr3_aa v_call d_call j_call clone_size
TGCAGCGTTGAAAGGCCTAGCGGGGACTATCAAGAGACCCAGTACTTC CSVERPSGDYQETQYF TRBV29-1 TRBD2 TRBJ2-5 .
TGTGCCAGCTCACCACGACTAGCGGGGGCGTACCAAGAGACCCAGTACTTC CASSPRLAGAYQETQYF TRBV18 TRBD2 TRBJ2-5 .
TGTGCTAGTGGTTTGGCGGGGGGACAGGGGGCAGCCTACGAGCAGTACTTC CASGLAGGQGAAYEQYF TRBV12-5 TRBD1 TRBJ2-7 .
TGTGCCAGCACCATCGGACAGCGTCAGTTCTTC CASTIGQRQFF TRBV6-6 . TRBJ2-1 once
TGTGCCAGCAGTGAGGCTAAGGGGTATGGCTACACCTTC CASSEAKGYGYTF TRBV6-1 . TRBJ1-2 .
TGCGCCAGCAGCTTGTCCGGGACAGGGGGCTATGGCTACACCTTC CASSLSGTGGYGYTF TRBV5-1 TRBD1 TRBJ1-2 .
TGTGCCAGCAGTCTCGCGGGGGAACAAGAGACCCAGTACTTC CASSLAGEQETQYF TRBV2 TRBD2 TRBJ2-5 .
TGTGCCAGCAGCCAAGGTGGGGCTATGGGCACTGAAGCTTTCTTT CASSQGGAMGTEAFF TRBV2 . TRBJ1-1 .
TGCGCCAGCAGCTTGGGTGACAGCCCCAATCAGCCCCAGCATTTT CASSLGDSPNQPQHF TRBV5-1 . TRBJ1-5 .
TGTGCCAGCAGTTACTTGCGGAGCACAGATACGCAGTATTTT CASSYLRSTDTQYF TRBV6-5 . TRBJ2-3 .
TGTGCCAGCTCACCATCGGCAGGGGGACCCACTGAAGCTTTCTTT CASSPSAGGPTEAFF TRBV18 TRBD1 TRBJ1-1 .
TGTGCCAGCAGCTTAAGAGGACTCAATCAGCCCCAGCATTTT CASSLRGLNQPQHF TRBV7-2 . TRBJ1-5 .
TGTGCCAGCAATCAGGGGAGCTCCTACAATGAGCAGTTCTTC CASNQGSSYNEQFF TRBV7-2 . TRBJ2-1 .
TGTGCCAGCAGTTACTCTTTGGAATTGGCGCAGGGCGCCACATATTTT CASSYSLELAQGATYF TRBV6-5 . TRBJ1-3 .
TGTGCCAGCAGCGTAGACCCTAGCGGTATCACAGATACGCAGTATTTT CASSVDPSGITDTQYF TRBV9 TRBD2 TRBJ2-3 few
TGCGCCAGCAGCGTTCTTCCGGGACAGGGGACCACTGAAGCTTTCTTT CASSVLPGQGTTEAFF TRBV5-1 TRBD1 TRBJ1-1 .
TGTGCCAGCAGCCAAGATCTGAGCACAGATACGCAGTATTTT CASSQDLSTDTQYF TRBV4-2 . TRBJ2-3 .
TGTGCCAGTAGTACTGGGATACCGGGGGGGATCTCAGGCAATGAGCAGTTCTTC CASSTGIPGGISGNEQFF TRBV19 TRBD2 TRBJ2-1 .
TGTGCCAGCAGCAAGGACCCGAGGGGGAGCAATCAGCCCCAGCATTTT CASSKDPRGSNQPQHF TRBV6-6 . TRBJ1-5 .
TGCGCCAGCAGCCAAGAGGCTCACGGCTACACCTTC CASSQEAHGYTF TRBV4-1 . TRBJ1-2 .
TGCGCCAGCAGCCAAGCGGCGGGGTCTAGCACAGATACGCAGTATTTT CASSQAAGSSTDTQYF TRBV4-1 . TRBJ2-3 .
TGCGCCAGCAGCTTGCTCTCTCAGGGACTAGCGGAAAGTGAGCAGTTCTTC CASSLLSQGLAESEQFF TRBV5-1 TRBD2 TRBJ2-1 .
TGTGCCAGCAGTTTACTTGAAAAACTGTTTTTT CASSLLEKLFF TRBV28 . TRBJ1-4 .
TGTGCCAGCAGCGCGGACTTTTACACCGGGGAGCTGTTTTTT CASSADFYTGELFF TRBV2 . TRBJ2-2 .
TGTGCCTGGAGGTCTAAGGCCTTCGGTGGCGGGAACTATGGCTACACCTTC CAWRSKAFGGGNYGYTF TRBV30 . TRBJ1-2 .
TGTGCCTGGACACTAGCGAGAAGAGCAGATACGCAGTATTTT CAWTLARRADTQYF TRBV30 TRBD2 TRBJ2-3 .
TGCAGCGTATTGTCGTCGAACACTGAAGCTTTCTTT CSVLSSNTEAFF TRBV29-1 . TRBJ1-1 .
TGTGCCAGCAGCCTCGGGGGACCATTTAATTCACCCCTCCACTTT CASSLGGPFNSPLHF TRBV9 . TRBJ1-6 .
TGCAGCGTGGGACAACCGAACACCGGGGAGCTGTTTTTT CSVGQPNTGELFF TRBV29-1 . TRBJ2-2 once
TGCGCCAGCAGCCAAGTTAGGGACAGACGGTATGGCTACACCTTC CASSQVRDRRYGYTF TRBV4-1 TRBD1 TRBJ1-2 .
TGTGCCAGCGCCGACAACCCTAACACTGAAGCTTTCTTT CASADNPNTEAFF TRBV7-9 . TRBJ1-1 .
TGTGCCAGCAGTGGGACAGGCTCCTACGAGCAGTACTTC CASSGTGSYEQYF TRBV25-1 TRBD1 TRBJ2-7 .